Below, 22 T cell receptor beta chains from the same sample are listed, as sequenced in a study of T cell repertoires in aging, cancer and after chemotherapy. Rearranged V-D-J TRB sequences were amplified with a mixed TRB-A/B primer pool. TCRdb ran MiXCR on the multiplex PCR reads and lists one entry per CDR3 protein. In the table there are some 12,000 distinct CDR3 sequences, roughly 25% of which are singletons. TCR beta rearrangements were amplified from peripheral blood genomic DNA. Sequencing was performed on blood. All receptors derive from a human donor in good health.

The V call is TRBV6-2 or TRBV6-3, the J call TRBJ2-3; 9 bases are a match to TRBD2. The CDR3 covers 15 residues. CDR1 is MNHEY and CDR2 is SVGEGT in the germline V gene. V trimming: 2 bases; J trimming: 6 bases; junction bases outside the gene matches: 6. CDR3 loop: CASSYGAGGGDTQYF. The CDR3 nucleotides are TGTGCCAGCAGTTACGGAGCGGGGGGCGGCGATACGCAGTATTTT.

By share of the sample, this clonotype is medium-sized (0.01 to 0.1%). The chain links TRBV5-5 to TRBJ1-2, with 8 nucleotides matching TRBD1. This CDR3 has 13 amino acids. The germline V gene encodes CDR1 SGHKS and CDR2 YYEKEE (reference sequence). J lost 8 bases, V lost 1 base, and 4 bases had no gene match. CDR3 sequence reads: CASSLTTGAGYTF. CDR3 sequence (DNA): TGTGCCAGCAGCTTGACGACAGGGGCAGGCTACACCTTC.

Only a few counts were recorded for this clonotype. The rearrangement links TRBV30 to TRBJ2-3; 7 bases map to TRBD1. Trimming took 3 bases from V and 0 from J; bases not matched to a gene: 6. Germline CDR1 reads GTSNPN; CDR2 reads SVGIG (reference sequence). This CDR3 region has 15 residues. CDR3 coding DNA: TGTGCCTGGAGCGGGACAGAAATCAGCACAGATACGCAGTATTTT. Residues: CAWSGTEISTDTQYF. Based on the CDR3 plus reference TRBV30 and TRBJ2-3, the full variable domain is SQTIHQWPATLVQPVGSPLSLECTVEGTSNPNLYWYRQAAGRGLQLLFYSVGIGQISSEVPQNLSASRPQDRQFILSSKKLLLSDSGFYLCAWSGTEISTDTQYFGPGTRLTVL.

The rearrangement links TRBV12-3 or TRBV12-4 to TRBJ1-1; D ambiguous. V lost 4 bases to trimming and J lost 5 bases, with 14 bases between them. The CDR3 length is 14 residues. The DNA for the CDR3 is TGTGCCAGCAGTTCGACTGACCGCGGGACTGAAGCTTTCTTT. It specifies CASSSTDRGTEAFF.

The chain's CDR3 is CASSFIRDRAIHSNQPQHF. For the CDR3, the DNA is TGTGCCAGCAGCTTTATCCGGGACAGGGCGATTCATAGCAATCAGCCCCAGCATTTT. The V call is TRBV5-5, the J call TRBJ1-5; 9 bases align to TRBD1. Germline V gives CDR1 SGHKS, CDR2 YYEKEE (reference sequence). The CDR3 runs to 19 residues. The V gene end was trimmed by 2 bases and the J gene end by 0 bases; junction bases not matched to a gene: 12.

The chain recombines TRBV10-3 with TRBJ2-1; D is undetermined. The CDR3 length is 12 residues. With 4 bases removed from V and 5 bases from J, the gap between germline ends came to 6 bases. CDR1 is ENHRY, CDR2 SYGVKD, per germline. CDR3: CAISVDNNEQFF. In nucleotides, the CDR3 is TGTGCCATCAGTGTTGATAACAATGAGCAGTTCTTC.

This clonotype was picked up a small number of times. The chain carries TRBV20-1 and TRBJ2-7; 8 positions agree with TRBD2. The CDR3 loop spans 13 amino acids. With V trimmed by 5 bases and J by 1 base, 4 bases remained unmatched. Germline CDR1 and CDR2: DFQATT and SNEGSKA (reference sequence). The CDR3: CSASSGFSYEQYF. CDR3 coding DNA: TGCAGTGCTTCTAGCGGGTTTTCCTACGAGCAGTACTTC.

J is TRBJ2-5 and V is TRBV20-1; D unclear. V was cut by 2 bases and J by 5 bases, with 3 bases left in between. The CDR3 consists of 10 residues. CDR1 is DFQATT and CDR2 is SNEGSKA in the germline V gene (reference sequence). CDR3 protein: CSARRETQYF. DNA of the CDR3: TGCAGTGCTAGACGGGAGACCCAGTACTTC.

J is TRBJ1-2 and V is TRBV7-2; no clear D gene. Germline CDR1 reads SGHTA; CDR2 reads FQGNSA. The V end was cut by 7 bases, the J end by 8 bases, with 14 bases between. CDR3 length: 12 amino acids. CDR3 residues: CASTLWGNGYTF. CDR3 bases: TGTGCCAGCACTCTATGGGGAAACGGCTACACCTTC.

This clonotype is labeled as medium-sized (0.01 to 0.1%). This chain uses TRBV6-1 with TRBJ1-6; D ambiguous. The CDR3 has 13 amino acids. The V end lost 4 bases, the J end lost 7 bases, and 8 bases lay between the germline ends. Germline V gene lookup returns CDR1 MNHNS and CDR2 SASEGT. The CDR3 here is CASSGGRNSPLHF. The CDR3 DNA sequence: TGTGCCAGCAGTGGTGGCAGGAATTCACCCCTCCACTTT.

In its sample, this clonotype is medium-sized (0.01 to 0.1%). This sequence joins TRBV6-5 and TRBJ1-2; 9 bases are shared with TRBD1. The V gene end was trimmed by 6 bases and the J gene end by 5 bases; junction bases not matched to a gene: 7. CDR3 length equals 14 residues. Germline V CDR1 and CDR2: MNHEY, SVGAGI. The CDR3 protein is CASSPGQGPYGYTF. The CDR3, as DNA: TGTGCCAGCAGCCCTGGACAGGGGCCATATGGCTACACCTTC.

This clonotype turned up a few times. CDR3 in amino acids: CASSRTSQETQYF. The CDR3, as DNA: TGTGCCAGCAGTAGGACCTCCCAAGAGACCCAGTACTTC. This rearrangement joins TRBV12-3 or TRBV12-4 to TRBJ2-5; D gene ambiguous. This CDR3 is 13 amino acids long. V lost 5 bases, J lost 1 base, and 8 bases lay in between.

V gene TRBV21-1 combines with J gene TRBJ1-6. TRBV21-1 counts as a pseudogene. The CDR3 is made up of 19 amino acids. The CDR3 loop reads CASSKALQDARLYNSPLHF. CDR3 nucleotide sequence: TGTGCCAGCAGCAAAGCCCTTCAGGACGCACGACTTTATAATTCACCCCTCCACTTT.

This clonotype was seen a handful of times. The chain carries TRBV7-2 and TRBJ2-2; TRBD1 might be the D (5 bases). Trimming took off 5 bases at V and 4 bases at J, with 11 bases between the two ends. The CDR3 has 14 residues. Germline CDR1 is SGHTA and CDR2 is FQGNSA. CDR3 residues: CASSRQFSTGELFF. In DNA, the CDR3 is TGTGCCAGCAGCCGACAGTTCTCCACCGGGGAGCTGTTTTTT. Full variable domain (outside the CDR3, taken from reference TRBV7-2 and TRBJ2-2): GAGVSQSPSNKVTEKGKDVELRCDPISGHTALYWYRQSLGQGLEFLIYFQGNSAPDKSGLPSDRFSAERTGGSVSTLTIQRTQQEDSAVYLCASSRQFSTGELFFGEGSRLTVL.

J is TRBJ1-1 and V is TRBV5-1; maybe TRBD1 (5 bases). Germline V CDR1 and CDR2: SGHRS, YFSETQ. V shed 9 bases and J shed 2 bases, with 17 bases lying between them. The CDR3 totals 14 residues. The CDR3 DNA follows: TGCGCCAACAGAACGCTGACAGATAACACTGAAGCTTTCTTT. Protein sequence: CANRTLTDNTEAFF.

This clonotype qualifies as medium-sized. The gene calls are TRBV6-6 and TRBJ2-7, with D maybe TRBD1 (5 bases). The germline gives CDR1 MNHNY, CDR2 SVGAGI (reference sequence). Trimming pared 2 bases from V and 6 bases from J, leaving 5 bases between. This CDR3 contains 11 residues. CDR3 DNA: TGTGCCAGCAGTTACAGGGGCGAGCAGTACTTC. As protein: CASSYRGEQYF.

V gene TRBV7-3 combines with J gene TRBJ1-2; D is uncertain. The CDR3 extends over 13 amino acids. Germline V lookup: CDR1 SGHTA, CDR2 FQGTGA. Between the trimmed V and J ends, which lost 6 bases and 6 bases, there was a span of 14 bases. The CDR3 loop is CASSLGPGNGYTF. The CDR3 DNA reads TGTGCCAGCAGTTTAGGTCCGGGTAATGGCTACACCTTC.

The table lists this clonotype with a few counts. Here the CDR3 reads CASSPVGANVLTF. DNA for the CDR3: TGTGCCAGCAGCCCGGTAGGGGCCAACGTCCTGACTTTC. The genes are TRBV7-9 and TRBJ2-6; D call uncertain. Trimming took off 5 bases at V and 4 bases at J, with 6 bases between the two ends. Looked up from germline, CDR1 is SEHNR and CDR2 is FQNEAQ (reference sequence). The CDR3 spans 13 residues.

This clonotype rates as medium-sized. The chain has TRBV19 and TRBJ2-1; D uncertain. Trimming removed 3 bases from V and 0 bases from J, with 9 bases in between. CDR3 length: 15 residues. In germline, CDR1 is LNHDA, CDR2 SQIVND (reference sequence). CDR3 DNA sequence: TGTGCCAGTAGTATCGTGGCGATCTCCTACAATGAGCAGTTCTTC. Protein sequence: CASSIVAISYNEQFF.

This chain links TRBV9 with TRBJ2-1; TRBD2 aligns across 8 bases. The germline V gene encodes CDR1 SGDLS and CDR2 YYNGEE. The CDR3 loop spans 14 amino acids. V dropped 4 bases and J dropped 4; count of bases not matched to a gene: 4. In DNA, the CDR3 is TGTGCCAGCAGCCCGGGAGGGTTTTACAATGAGCAGTTCTTC. The encoded protein is CASSPGGFYNEQFF.

The sample holds a few counts of this clonotype. The chain combines TRBV24-1 with TRBJ2-1, with D uncertain. Germline V gene data show CDR1 as KGHDR and CDR2 as SFDVKD. The CDR3 loop spans 12 amino acids. V was cut by 2 bases and J by 7 bases, with 5 bases left in between. The CDR3 region has the DNA TGTGCCACCAGTGATTACATGAATGAGCAGTTCTTC. Its protein is CATSDYMNEQFF.

The sample holds a few counts of this clonotype. The chain employs TRBV20-1 and TRBJ1-2, with 10 bases identical to TRBD1. Germline V CDR1 and CDR2: DFQATT, SNEGSKA (reference sequence). The CDR3 runs to 14 residues. Here the CDR3 reads CRPGQGDSNYGYTF. CDR3 nucleotides: TGCAGACCCGGACAGGGGGACTCTAACTATGGCTACACCTTC.